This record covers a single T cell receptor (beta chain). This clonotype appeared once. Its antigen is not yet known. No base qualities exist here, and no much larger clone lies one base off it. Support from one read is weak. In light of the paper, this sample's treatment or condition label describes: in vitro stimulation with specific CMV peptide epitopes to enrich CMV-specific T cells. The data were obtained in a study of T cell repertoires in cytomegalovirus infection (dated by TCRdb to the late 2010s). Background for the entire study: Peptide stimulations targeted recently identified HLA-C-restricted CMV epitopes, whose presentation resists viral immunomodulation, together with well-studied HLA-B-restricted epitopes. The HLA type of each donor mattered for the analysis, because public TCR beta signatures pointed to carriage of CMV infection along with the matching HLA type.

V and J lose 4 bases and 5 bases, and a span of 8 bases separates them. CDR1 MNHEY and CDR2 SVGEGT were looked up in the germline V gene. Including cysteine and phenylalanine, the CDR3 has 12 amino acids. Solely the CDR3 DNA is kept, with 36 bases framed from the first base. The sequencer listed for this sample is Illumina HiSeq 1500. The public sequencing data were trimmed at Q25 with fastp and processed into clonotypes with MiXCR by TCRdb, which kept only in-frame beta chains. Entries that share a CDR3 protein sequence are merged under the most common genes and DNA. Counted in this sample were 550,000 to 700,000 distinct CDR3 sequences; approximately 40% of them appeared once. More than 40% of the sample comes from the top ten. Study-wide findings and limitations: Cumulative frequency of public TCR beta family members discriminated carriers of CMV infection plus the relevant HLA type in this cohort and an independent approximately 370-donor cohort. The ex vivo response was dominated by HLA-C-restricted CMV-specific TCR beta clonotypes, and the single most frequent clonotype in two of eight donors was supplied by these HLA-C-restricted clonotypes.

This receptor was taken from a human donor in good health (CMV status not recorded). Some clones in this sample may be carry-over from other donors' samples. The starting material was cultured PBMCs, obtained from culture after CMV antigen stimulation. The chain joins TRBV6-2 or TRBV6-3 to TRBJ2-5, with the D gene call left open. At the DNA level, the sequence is TGTGCCAGCAGTTCCCGTAGTGAGACCCAGTACTTC. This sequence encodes CASSSRSETQYF.